Ten or more counts support the clone carrying this TCR beta chain. Its antigen is not known. This CDR3 spans 16 amino acids. With V trimmed by 5 bases and J by 5 bases, 15 bases remained unmatched. Germline CDR1 and CDR2: DFQATT and SNEGSKA (reference sequence). This sample was included in a study of identical twins. Whole-study results and caveats: In monozygotic twins, models underestimated the sharing of out-of-frame TCR alpha. Sequences that were out-of-frame, alpha and twin-shared displayed an excess of low generation probability. Not following the same donors, the study drew its conclusions from cross-sectional statistical analysis. Carriage of fewer insertions was seen in abundant cord blood beta clonotypes, whereas memory repertoires showed none.

TCRdb reprocessed the 5' RACE reads via MiXCR and lists one record per CDR3 protein. The data show fewer than 550,000 distinct CDR3 sequences, roughly 15% seen once. This same sample was also part of a study on yellow fever vaccine responses in identical twins.

This clonotype was obtained from a young woman in good health. The chain carries TRBV20-1 and TRBJ2-1; 7 bases are shared with TRBD1. The sample comprised CD4+ T cells sorted from blood. The CDR3 DNA is TGCAGTGCTCGAAACCGACCGACAGGGTTCAACAATGAGCAGTTCTTC. Its translation: CSARNRPTGFNNEQFF.